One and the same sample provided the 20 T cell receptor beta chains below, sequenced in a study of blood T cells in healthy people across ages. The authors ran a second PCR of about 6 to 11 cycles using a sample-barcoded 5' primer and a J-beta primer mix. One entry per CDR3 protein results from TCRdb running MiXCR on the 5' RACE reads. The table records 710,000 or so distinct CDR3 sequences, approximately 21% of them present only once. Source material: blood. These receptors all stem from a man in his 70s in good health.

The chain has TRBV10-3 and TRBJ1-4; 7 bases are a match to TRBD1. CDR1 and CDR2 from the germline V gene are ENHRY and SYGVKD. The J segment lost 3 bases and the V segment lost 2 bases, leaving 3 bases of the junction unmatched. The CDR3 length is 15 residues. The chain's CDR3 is CAISERTGSNEKLFF. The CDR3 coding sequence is TGTGCCATCAGTGAGCGGACAGGTTCTAATGAAAAACTGTTTTTT.

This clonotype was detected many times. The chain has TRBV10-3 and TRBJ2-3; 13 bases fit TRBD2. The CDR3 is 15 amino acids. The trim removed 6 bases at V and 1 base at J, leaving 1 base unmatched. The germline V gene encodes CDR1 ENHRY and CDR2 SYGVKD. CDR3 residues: CAISGTSGGTDTQYF. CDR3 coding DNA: TGTGCCATCAGCGGGACTAGCGGGGGCACAGATACGCAGTATTTT.

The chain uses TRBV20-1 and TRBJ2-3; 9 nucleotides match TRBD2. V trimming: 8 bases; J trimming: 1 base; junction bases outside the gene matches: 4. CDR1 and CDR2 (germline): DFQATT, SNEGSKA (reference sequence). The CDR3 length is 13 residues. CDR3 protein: CSTAGGGTDTQYF. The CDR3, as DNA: TGCAGTACAGCGGGAGGAGGCACAGATACGCAGTATTTT.

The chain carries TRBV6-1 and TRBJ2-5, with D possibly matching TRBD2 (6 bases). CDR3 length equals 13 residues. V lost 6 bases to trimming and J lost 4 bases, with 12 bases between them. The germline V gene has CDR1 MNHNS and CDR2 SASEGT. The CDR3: CASRTGSSETQYF. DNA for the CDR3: TGTGCCAGCAGGACCGGGAGTTCAGAGACCCAGTACTTC.

CDR3 amino acids: CASSAYRDEQFF. CDR3 in DNA: TGTGCCAGCAGTGCCTACAGGGATGAGCAGTTCTTC. This chain links TRBV27 with TRBJ2-1, with a weak D call TRBD1 (6 bases). Germline-derived CDR1 and CDR2 are MNHEY and SMNVEV (reference sequence). V lost 5 bases to trimming and J lost 8 bases, with 10 bases between them. The CDR3 runs to 12 residues.

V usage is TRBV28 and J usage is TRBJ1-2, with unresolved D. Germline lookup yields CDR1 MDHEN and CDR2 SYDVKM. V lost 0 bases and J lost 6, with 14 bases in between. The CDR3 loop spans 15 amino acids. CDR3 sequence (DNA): TGTGCCAGCAGTTTATGGGAGGCTGGGTCGAATGGCTACACCTTC. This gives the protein CASSLWEAGSNGYTF.

CDR3 protein: CASSPHPIPGTQYF. CDR3 nucleotides: TGTGCCAGCAGTCCACACCCGATCCCAGGGACCCAGTACTTC. This chain joins TRBV12-3 or TRBV12-4 and TRBJ2-5, with D unresolved. CDR3 length: 14 residues. Trimming stripped 5 bases from V and 7 bases from J, with 17 bases between.

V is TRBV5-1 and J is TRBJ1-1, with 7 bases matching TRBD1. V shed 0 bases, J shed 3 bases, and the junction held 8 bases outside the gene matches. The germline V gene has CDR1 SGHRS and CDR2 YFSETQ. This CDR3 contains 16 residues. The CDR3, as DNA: TGCGCCAGCAGCTTGGGCCCCGGACAGGAGTACACTGAAGCTTTCTTT. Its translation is CASSLGPGQEYTEAFF.

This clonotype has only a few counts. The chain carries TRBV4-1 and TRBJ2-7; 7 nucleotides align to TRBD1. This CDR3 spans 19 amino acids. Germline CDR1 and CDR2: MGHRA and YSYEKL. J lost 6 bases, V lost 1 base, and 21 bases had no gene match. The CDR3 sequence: CASSQGSGTVGLFGGEQYF. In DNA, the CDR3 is TGCGCCAGCAGCCAAGGGTCCGGGACAGTTGGCCTTTTTGGTGGCGAGCAGTACTTC.

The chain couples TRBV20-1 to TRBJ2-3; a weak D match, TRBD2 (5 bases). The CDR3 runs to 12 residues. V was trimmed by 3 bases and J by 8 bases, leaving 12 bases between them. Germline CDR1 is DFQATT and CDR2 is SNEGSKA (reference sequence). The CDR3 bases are TGCAGTGCTAGGGTACCCCGGGGTACGCAGTATTTT. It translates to CSARVPRGTQYF.

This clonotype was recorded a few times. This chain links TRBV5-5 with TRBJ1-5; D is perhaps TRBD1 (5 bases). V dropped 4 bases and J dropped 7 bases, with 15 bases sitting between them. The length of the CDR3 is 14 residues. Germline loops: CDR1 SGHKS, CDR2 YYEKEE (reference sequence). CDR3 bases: TGTGCCAGCAGCAGCGGAGGGGATAGCCAGCCCCAGCATTTT. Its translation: CASSSGGDSQPQHF.

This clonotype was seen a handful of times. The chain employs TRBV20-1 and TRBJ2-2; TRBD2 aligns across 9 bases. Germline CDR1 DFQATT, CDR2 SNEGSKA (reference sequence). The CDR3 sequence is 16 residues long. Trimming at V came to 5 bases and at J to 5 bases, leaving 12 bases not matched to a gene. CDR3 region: CSAPRDSGSITGELFF. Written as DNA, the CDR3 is TGCAGTGCTCCCCGGGATAGCGGGAGTATAACCGGGGAGCTGTTTTTT.

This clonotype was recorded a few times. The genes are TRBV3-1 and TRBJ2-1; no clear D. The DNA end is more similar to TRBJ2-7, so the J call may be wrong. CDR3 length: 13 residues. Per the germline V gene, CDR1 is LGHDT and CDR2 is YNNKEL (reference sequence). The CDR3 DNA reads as TGTGCCAGCAGCCAGTACAGTTTCTACGAGCAGTACTTC. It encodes CASSQYSFYEQYF.

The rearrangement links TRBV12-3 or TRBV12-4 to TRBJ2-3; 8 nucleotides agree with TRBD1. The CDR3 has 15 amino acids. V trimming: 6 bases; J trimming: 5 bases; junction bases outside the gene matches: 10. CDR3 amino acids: CASRSTGTGIDTQYF. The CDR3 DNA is TGTGCCAGCAGAAGCACCGGGACAGGCATAGATACGCAGTATTTT.

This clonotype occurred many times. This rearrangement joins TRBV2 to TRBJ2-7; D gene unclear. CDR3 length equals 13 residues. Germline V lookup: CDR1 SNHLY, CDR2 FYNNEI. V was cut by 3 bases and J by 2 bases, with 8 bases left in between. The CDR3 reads CASSELIPYEQYV. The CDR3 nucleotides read TGTGCCAGCAGTGAGCTTATACCCTACGAGCAGTACGTC.

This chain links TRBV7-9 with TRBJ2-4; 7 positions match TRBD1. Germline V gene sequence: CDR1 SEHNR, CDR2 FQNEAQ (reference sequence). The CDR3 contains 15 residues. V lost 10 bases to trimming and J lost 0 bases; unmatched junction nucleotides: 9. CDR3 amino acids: CATVRTGGAKNIQYF. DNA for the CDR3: TGTGCCACCGTACGGACAGGAGGAGCCAAAAACATTCAGTACTTC.

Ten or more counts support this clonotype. The CDR3 DNA sequence: TGCGCCAGCACTAGCGGGAGGCATCAAGAGACCCAGTACTTC. Translation: CASTSGRHQETQYF. The rearrangement links TRBV5-1 to TRBJ2-5; TRBD2 matches at 11 bases. The CDR3 is 14 amino acids. CDR1 is SGHRS, CDR2 YFSETQ, per germline. The trim removed 6 bases at V and 2 bases at J, leaving 3 bases unmatched.

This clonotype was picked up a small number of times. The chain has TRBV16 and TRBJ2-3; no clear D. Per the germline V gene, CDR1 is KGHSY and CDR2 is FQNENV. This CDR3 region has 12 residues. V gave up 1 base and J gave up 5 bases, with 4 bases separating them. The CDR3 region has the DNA TGTGCCAGCAGCCAATTCCAAGATACGCAGTATTTT. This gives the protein CASSQFQDTQYF.

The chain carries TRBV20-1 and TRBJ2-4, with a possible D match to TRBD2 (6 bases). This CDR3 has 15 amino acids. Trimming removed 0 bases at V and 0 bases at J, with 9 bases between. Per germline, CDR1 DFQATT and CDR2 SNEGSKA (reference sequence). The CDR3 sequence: CSAREAGLAKNIQYF. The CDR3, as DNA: TGCAGTGCTAGAGAGGCGGGGCTAGCCAAAAACATTCAGTACTTC.

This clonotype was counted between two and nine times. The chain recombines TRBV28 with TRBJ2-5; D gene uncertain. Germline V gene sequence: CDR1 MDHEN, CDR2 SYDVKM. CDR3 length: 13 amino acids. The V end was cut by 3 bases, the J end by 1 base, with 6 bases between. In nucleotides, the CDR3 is TGTGCCAGCAGTTTCAACGCCCAAGAGACCCAGTACTTC. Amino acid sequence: CASSFNAQETQYF.